Listed here are 9 T cell receptor beta chains from one sample, sequenced in a study of OX40 agonist ivuxolimab in advanced cancers. Using immunoSEQ multiplex PCR, the repertoire was profiled, and TCRdb retains in-frame clones only, with some absent. The data hold about 88,000 clones, with around 85% observed a single time. This sample comprised CD4+ or CD8+ T cells sorted from blood, obtained in a trial of the OX40 agonist ivuxolimab. These receptors were obtained from an adult with an advanced solid tumor such as melanoma, head and neck, liver or kidney cancer.

This sequence joins TRBV5-1 and TRBJ1-4; maybe TRBD1 (6 bases). V was pared by 3 bases and J by 2 bases, with 14 bases between. This CDR3 region has 16 residues. Per the germline V gene, CDR1 is SGHRS and CDR2 is YFSETQ. CDR3 nucleotide sequence: TGCGCCAGCAGCTCACAGGGCCAAGGGACTAATGAAAAACTGTTTTTT. This codes for CASSSQGQGTNEKLFF. Using reference TRBV5-1 and TRBJ1-4 for the parts outside the CDR3, the full variable domain is KAGVTQTPRYLIKTRGQQVTLSCSPISGHRSVSWYQQTPGQGLQFLFEYFSETQRNKGNFPGRFSGRQFSNSRSEMNVSTLELGDSALYLCASSSQGQGTNEKLFFGSGTQLSVL.

This clone was counted only a few times. V and J are TRBV5-1 and TRBJ1-1; D is unresolved. There are 13 residues in the CDR3. Germline CDR1 is SGHRS and CDR2 is YFSETQ. V was shortened by 2 bases and J by 0 bases, with 5 bases between the two germline ends. CDR3: CASSFGMNTEAFF. As DNA, the CDR3 is TGCGCCAGCAGCTTCGGCATGAACACTGAAGCTTTCTTT.

The CDR3 spells CASSPGTAGYGYTF. In DNA form, the CDR3 reads TGCGCCAGCAGCCCGGGGACAGCTGGGTATGGCTACACCTTC. The rearrangement uses TRBV5-1 and TRBJ1-2; TRBD1 agrees at 7 bases. The CDR3 sequence is 14 residues long. V lost 4 bases and J lost 5; bases outside the gene matches: 8. Germline V CDR1 and CDR2: SGHRS, YFSETQ.

The chain carries TRBV19 and TRBJ2-3; the D gene is possibly TRBD2 (6 bases). The CDR3 consists of 16 residues. V lost 8 bases, J lost 3 bases, and 21 bases lay in between. The germline V gene has CDR1 LNHDA and CDR2 SQIVND (reference sequence). In DNA, the CDR3 is TGTGCCAGTGGCAACCCTGGAGGGGCGAAGACAGATACGCAGTATTTT. Protein sequence: CASGNPGGAKTDTQYF. The full variable domain, with the rest looked up from reference TRBV19 and TRBJ2-3, is DGGITQSPKYLFRKEGQNVTLSCEQNLNHDAMYWYRQDPGQGLRLIYYSQIVNDFQKGDIAEGYSVSREKKESFPLTVTSAQKNPTAFYLCASGNPGGAKTDTQYFGPGTRLTVL.

This clone was counted only a few times. The CDR3 sequence is CASSPQGFQNQPQHF. The CDR3, as DNA: TGCGCCAGCAGCCCTCAGGGGTTCCAAAATCAGCCCCAGCATTTT. V usage is TRBV5-1 and J usage is TRBJ1-5; D is perhaps TRBD1 (6 bases). The CDR3 covers 15 residues. The ends were cut back, 4 bases at V and 4 bases at J, with 15 bases in the middle. CDR1 is SGHRS, CDR2 YFSETQ, per germline.

The chain combines TRBV5-1 with TRBJ2-3; TRBD2 matches 10 bases. V dropped 4 bases and J dropped 0; count of bases not matched to a gene: 5. The V gene's germline CDR1 is SGHRS and CDR2 YFSETQ. The CDR3 is made up of 16 amino acids. The CDR3 is CASSTGLAASTDTQYF. The CDR3 coding sequence is TGCGCCAGCAGCACCGGACTAGCGGCTAGCACAGATACGCAGTATTTT.

This sequence joins TRBV28 and TRBJ2-5; 10 bases agree with TRBD1. With 7 bases clipped from V and 5 bases from J, the junction kept 7 bases outside the gene matches. The germline V gene has CDR1 MDHEN and CDR2 SYDVKM. This CDR3 has 14 residues. The CDR3 DNA reads as TGTGCCAGCACCTCGACAGGGGGCCTGGAGACCCAGTACTTC. Its protein product is CASTSTGGLETQYF.

The V gene is TRBV6-4, the J gene TRBJ2-3; D may be TRBD1 (6 bases). The V and J ends lost 6 bases and 7 bases respectively, with 17 bases between them. Looked up from germline, CDR1 is MRHNA and CDR2 is SNTAGT. The CDR3 spans 14 residues. The CDR3 DNA reads TGTGCCAGCAGCCAAGACAGGTCCAGCAATACGCAGTATTTT. Translation gives CASSQDRSSNTQYF.

The gene calls are TRBV21-1 and TRBJ2-2; the tabulated D call, TRBD1, remains unverified against the DNA. TRBV21-1 is recorded as a pseudogene. The CDR3 loop spans 18 amino acids. The CDR3 sequence is CATSLKVNRGRNTGELFF. The CDR3 DNA follows: TGTGCCACATCATTAAAAGTAAACAGGGGGCGTAACACCGGGGAGCTGTTTTTT.